These 14 T cell receptor beta chains share one sample of origin, sequenced in a study of blood T cell repertoires in COVID-19 (dated by TCRdb to the early 2020s). Library preparation employed the immunoSEQ multiplex PCR assay. Imported from immuneACCESS, the table was reduced by TCRdb to in-frame sequences with V and J called. These copies leave out some clones; in studies compared against another copy, an unresolved V gene accounts for under half, and the cause of the remainder is not known. The sample table lists fewer than 300,000 clones, 80% to 90% of them with a count of one. The ten largest clones represent roughly 5.8% of the sample. Sample: peripheral blood. The receptors originated from an older man with acute or convalescent COVID-19.

This chain uses TRBV3-1 (or the pseudogene TRBV3-2) with TRBJ2-5; D is perhaps TRBD2 (7 bases). This CDR3 region has 15 residues. The germline V gene encodes CDR1 LGHDT and CDR2 YNNKEL (reference sequence). V was trimmed by 4 bases and J by 4 bases, leaving 16 bases between them. The CDR3 DNA reads TGTGCCAGCAGCCGAGGCGGGGGCTGGCGAGAGACCCAGTACTTC. This encodes CASSRGGGWRETQYF.

The J gene is TRBJ1-2, the V gene TRBV5-8; D possibly corresponds to TRBD1 (5 bases). The CDR3 length is 15 residues. Trimming left V 5 bases short and J 4 bases short, with 18 bases between. CDR1 and CDR2 from the germline V gene are SGHTS and YDEGEE. The CDR3 sequence is CASSSVTVFAYGYTF. In nucleotides, the CDR3 is TGTGCCAGCAGTTCCGTGACAGTTTTCGCCTATGGCTACACCTTC.

The chain links TRBV24-1 to TRBJ1-1; D might be TRBD1 (6 bases). The CDR3 spans 14 residues. Germline-derived CDR1 and CDR2 are KGHDR and SFDVKD. Trimming took off 4 bases at V and 4 bases at J, with 12 bases between the two ends. The CDR3 DNA sequence: TGTGCCACCAGTGAAGCAGGGGATGGCACTGAAGCTTTCTTT. Its protein product is CATSEAGDGTEAFF.

The chain recombines TRBV27 with TRBJ1-2, with TRBD1 matching 7 bases. This CDR3 region has 13 residues. V gave up 10 bases and J gave up 4 bases; unmatched junction bases: 9. Germline V gene data show CDR1 as MNHEY and CDR2 as SMNVEV (reference sequence). CDR3 in DNA: TGTGCCAACACGGGACAGAACCCCTATGGCTACACCTTC. Its translation is CANTGQNPYGYTF.

V gene TRBV3-1 (or the pseudogene TRBV3-2) combines with J gene TRBJ1-6, with D maybe TRBD1 (6 bases). Per the germline V gene, CDR1 is LGHDT and CDR2 is YNNKEL (reference sequence). The CDR3 sequence is 16 residues long. Trimming left V 1 base short and J 7 bases short, with 14 bases between. The CDR3 bases are TGTGCCAGCAGCCAAGGCACGACAGGTCGCAATTCACCCCTCCACTTT. Amino acid sequence: CASSQGTTGRNSPLHF.

The CDR3 protein is CASSTAGRQYGYTF. In DNA, the CDR3 is TGTGCCAGCAGCACGGCAGGCAGACAATATGGCTACACCTTC. The chain carries TRBV6-5 and TRBJ1-2, with unresolved D. V lost 6 bases, J lost 5 bases, and 16 bases lay in between. This CDR3 is built from 14 residues. Germline assignment: CDR1 MNHEY and CDR2 SVGAGI.

The rearrangement joins TRBV7-9 to TRBJ1-6; D is uncertain. CDR1 is SEHNR, CDR2 FQNEAQ, per germline (reference sequence). With 4 bases removed from V and 6 bases from J, the gap between germline ends came to 13 bases. The CDR3 is 15 amino acids. CDR3 in amino acids: CASSSARESNSPLHF. The CDR3 nucleotides are TGTGCCAGCAGCTCGGCCCGGGAGAGTAATTCACCCCTCCACTTT. Combining the CDR3 with reference TRBV7-9 and TRBJ1-6 gives the whole variable domain DTGVSQNPRHKITKRGQNVTFRCDPISEHNRLYWYRQTLGQGPEFLTYFQNEAQLEKSRLLSDRFSAERPKGSFSTLEIQRTEQGDSAMYLCASSSARESNSPLHFGNGTRLTVT.

In regard to this clone: The germline gene is not matched at one end of the junction; a read error may be the cause. This chain uses TRBV2 with TRBJ2-7, with TRBD2 matching 10 bases. Germline CDR1 SNHLY, CDR2 FYNNEI. This CDR3 has 14 residues. CDR3 sequence (DNA): TGTGCCAGCAGCCAGGGACTAGCGTCCTCCGAGCAGTACTTC. Amino acid sequence: CASSQGLASSEQYF.

This chain uses TRBV6-2 or TRBV6-3 with TRBJ2-1; the D gene is possibly TRBD1 (6 bases). This CDR3 contains 13 residues. Trimming cost V 2 bases and J 6 bases, with 8 bases left between them. CDR1 and CDR2 (germline): MNHEY, SVGEGT. DNA for the CDR3: TGTGCCAGCAGTTACCAGGGGTTCAATGAGCAGTTCTTC. Amino acids: CASSYQGFNEQFF.

V usage is TRBV7-2 and J usage is TRBJ2-1, with 15 bases aligning to TRBD2. Germline V gene lookup returns CDR1 SGHTA and CDR2 FQGNSA. This CDR3 comprises 15 residues. V dropped 6 bases and J dropped 6; count of bases not matched to a gene: 3. Written as DNA, the CDR3 is TGTGCCAGCAGGAGGACTAGCGGGGGGGCCAATGAGCAGTTCTTC. Translated, it gives CASRRTSGGANEQFF. The complete variable domain, with remaining parts taken from reference TRBV7-2 and TRBJ2-1, reads GAGVSQSPSNKVTEKGKDVELRCDPISGHTALYWYRQSLGQGLEFLIYFQGNSAPDKSGLPSDRFSAERTGGSVSTLTIQRTQQEDSAVYLCASRRTSGGANEQFFGPGTRLTVL.

This chain joins TRBV10-3 and TRBJ2-3, with 12 bases identical to TRBD2. The germline gives CDR1 ENHRY, CDR2 SYGVKD. V shed 4 bases and J 6 bases; nucleotides not matched to a gene: 20. This CDR3 region has 20 residues. CDR3 bases: TGTGCCATCAGTGCAGGGATCTGGCTAGCGGGAGGGCCTGGGTTGGATACGCAGTATTTT. It encodes CAISAGIWLAGGPGLDTQYF.

The J gene is TRBJ1-2, the V gene TRBV20-1, with no clear D. V lost 7 bases, J lost 6 bases, and 9 bases lay in between. Germline values: CDR1 DFQATT, CDR2 SNEGSKA (reference sequence). This CDR3 is 10 amino acids long. CDR3 loop: CSVGSDGYTF. The CDR3 DNA reads as TGCAGTGTCGGGTCGGATGGCTACACCTTC.

The chain links TRBV5-6 to TRBJ2-2; maybe TRBD1 (6 bases). This CDR3 has 15 residues. V lost 3 bases and J lost 2, with 11 bases in between. The V gene's germline CDR1 is SGHDT and CDR2 YYEEEE. The CDR3 region is CASSSYRVNTGELFF. The CDR3 DNA follows: TGTGCCAGCAGCTCTTACAGGGTAAACACCGGGGAGCTGTTTTTT.

DNA of the CDR3: TGTGCCAGCAGTAAACTTGGGTGGACTAGCCGATATGGGGAGACCCAGTACTTC. Residues: CASSKLGWTSRYGETQYF. The chain links TRBV2 to TRBJ2-5; 8 positions match TRBD2. The germline CDR1 and CDR2 sequences are SNHLY and FYNNEI. Trimming took 5 bases from V and 5 from J; bases not matched to a gene: 19. The CDR3 is 18 amino acids.